Below, 29 T cell receptor beta chains from the same sample are listed, as sequenced in a study of blood T cells in healthy people across ages. Alongside a J-beta primer mix, a sample-barcoded 5' primer served in a second PCR lasting about 7 to 12 cycles. MiXCR was run by TCRdb on the 5' RACE reads, yielding one entry per CDR3 protein. The sample holds fewer than 750,000 distinct CDR3 sequences, 40% to 50% seen once. Source material: blood. The receptors stem from a man older than 75 in good health.

The chain links TRBV20-1 to TRBJ1-4, with D perhaps TRBD1 (6 bases). V was trimmed by 3 bases and J by 6 bases, leaving 17 bases between them. There are 15 residues in the CDR3. Germline V gives CDR1 DFQATT, CDR2 SNEGSKA (reference sequence). This CDR3 is CSASFFGGGHEKLFF. Here the CDR3 DNA reads TGCAGTGCTAGCTTCTTTGGGGGGGGCCATGAAAAACTGTTTTTT.

This clonotype occurred a few times. V usage is TRBV20-1 and J usage is TRBJ1-2; D gene uncertain. The CDR3 runs to 9 residues. V was trimmed by 3 bases and J by 12 bases, leaving 8 bases between them. Germline lookup yields CDR1 DFQATT and CDR2 SNEGSKA (reference sequence). CDR3 residues: CSASVLNTF. The CDR3 DNA reads TGCAGTGCTAGCGTACTCAACACCTTC.

This chain joins TRBV13 and TRBJ2-4, with D perhaps given as TRBD1 or TRBD2 (5 bases each). The DNA end favors TRBJ2-7, so the J call may be wrong. The CDR3 is 13 residues long. The germline V gene has CDR1 PRHDT and CDR2 FYEKMQ (reference sequence). CDR3 DNA sequence: TGTGCCAGCAGCGGAAGGGACGTACTCGAGCAGTACTTC. Protein product: CASSGRDVLEQYF.

The gene calls are TRBV29-1 and TRBJ2-3, with a possible D match to TRBD1 (5 bases). Trimming removed 3 bases at V and 0 bases at J, with 10 bases between. Germline V CDR1 and CDR2: SQVTM, ANQGSEA. The CDR3 is 14 residues long. The CDR3 bases are TGCAGCGTTGACAGACAGTCTAGCACAGATACGCAGTATTTT. This gives the protein CSVDRQSSTDTQYF.

V gene TRBV29-1 combines with J gene TRBJ2-2, with D unclear. Trimming cost V 6 bases and J 5 bases, with 7 bases left between them. The CDR3 runs to 11 residues. From germline, CDR1 is SQVTM and CDR2 ANQGSEA. CDR3 in amino acids: CSVGDTGELFF. The CDR3 DNA is TGCAGCGTCGGAGATACCGGGGAGCTGTTTTTT.

This clonotype was detected many times. This chain joins TRBV6-5 and TRBJ2-7, with 12 bases lining up with TRBD2. The CDR3 spans 16 residues. V lost 10 bases, J lost 5 bases, and 15 bases stayed unmatched. Germline loops: CDR1 MNHEY, CDR2 SVGAGI. The CDR3 protein is CATRDQTSGRRHEQYF. The DNA for the CDR3 is TGTGCCACCAGGGACCAGACTAGCGGGAGAAGGCACGAGCAGTACTTC.

In its sample, this clonotype was seen once. The chain employs TRBV6-5 and TRBJ2-2; 8 positions agree with TRBD1. Germline-derived CDR1 and CDR2 are MNHEY and SVGAGI. The CDR3 has 16 residues. With 5 bases clipped from V and 5 bases from J, the junction kept 10 bases outside the gene matches. The CDR3 DNA reads as TGTGCCAGCAGTAAACTGACAGGGGTGAGGACCGGGGAGCTGTTTTTT. It is translated as CASSKLTGVRTGELFF.

This chain joins TRBV7-9 and TRBJ1-2, with TRBD1 as a possible D gene (5 bases). Deletions cut 10 bases from V and 7 bases from J, with 19 bases between. In germline, CDR1 is SEHNR, CDR2 FQNEAQ (reference sequence). This CDR3 region has 13 residues. The CDR3 spells CATQRGSERGYTF. CDR3 coding DNA: TGTGCCACCCAAAGGGGTTCTGAGCGTGGCTACACCTTC.

This clonotype was seen repeatedly, ten times or more. The chain joins TRBV6-5 to TRBJ1-1, with TRBD1 identical over 7 bases. V was clipped by 8 bases and J by 0 bases; unmatched bases: 3. This CDR3 comprises 13 residues. From germline, CDR1 is MNHEY and CDR2 SVGAGI. The CDR3 sequence: CASSGQLNTEAFF. The CDR3 nucleotides read TGTGCCAGCTCGGGACAGCTGAACACTGAAGCTTTCTTT.

This clonotype has only a few counts. The chain employs TRBV6-5 and TRBJ1-6; tentatively, D is TRBD1 (5 bases). The CDR3 is 14 residues long. The V gene's germline CDR1 is MNHEY and CDR2 SVGAGI. Trimming pared 6 bases from V and 4 bases from J, leaving 10 bases between. CDR3 sequence (DNA): TGTGCCAGCAGCAAGACAGATTATAATTCACCCCTCCACTTT. Its protein is CASSKTDYNSPLHF.

V and J are TRBV7-2 and TRBJ2-6; D perhaps matches TRBD2 (5 bases). The CDR3 length is 15 residues. Germline V CDR1 and CDR2: SGHTA, FQGNSA. Deletions cut 5 bases from V and 0 bases from J, with 8 bases between. CDR3 protein: CASSRGRSGANVLTF. In nucleotides, the CDR3 is TGTGCCAGCAGCCGAGGGCGCTCTGGGGCCAACGTCCTGACTTTC.

This clonotype was counted between two and nine times. The V and J genes are TRBV6-5 and TRBJ1-5; maybe TRBD1 (5 bases). Trimming stripped 5 bases from V and 2 bases from J, with 10 bases between. The CDR3 totals 14 residues. CDR1 is MNHEY, CDR2 SVGAGI, per germline. CDR3 sequence (DNA): TGTGCCAGCAGTGACACGGGGGGCAATCAGCCCCAGCATTTT. Its protein product is CASSDTGGNQPQHF.

This sequence joins TRBV10-3 and TRBJ2-1; TRBD1 agrees at 7 bases. The CDR3 totals 14 residues. From germline, CDR1 is ENHRY and CDR2 SYGVKD. Trimming cost V 5 bases and J 3 bases; bases outside gene matches: 4. The CDR3 loop reads CAISPGTDYNEQFF. The CDR3 DNA sequence: TGTGCCATCAGTCCCGGGACAGACTACAATGAGCAGTTCTTC.

This clonotype was counted between two and nine times. The rearrangement uses TRBV7-2 and TRBJ2-4; D possibly corresponds to TRBD2 (5 bases). Germline V CDR1 and CDR2: SGHTA, FQGNSA. This CDR3 contains 13 residues. Between the trimmed V and J ends, which lost 5 bases and 8 bases, there was a span of 13 bases. CDR3 amino acids: CASSPRTLDIQYF. CDR3 DNA sequence: TGTGCCAGCAGCCCCCGGACTCTGGACATTCAGTACTTC. The full variable domain, its missing parts supplied by reference TRBV7-2 and TRBJ2-4, is GAGVSQSPSNKVTEKGKDVELRCDPISGHTALYWYRQSLGQGLEFLIYFQGNSAPDKSGLPSDRFSAERTGGSVSTLTIQRTQQEDSAVYLCASSPRTLDIQYFGAGTRLSVL.

This clonotype was seen only a few times. In nucleotides, the CDR3 is TGTGCCAGCCAGTTTACCCGGGAGGCACCCCTCCACTTT. This translates into CASQFTREAPLHF. V usage is TRBV5-8 and J usage is TRBJ1-6; no definite D call. The length of the CDR3 is 13 residues. The germline gives CDR1 SGHTS, CDR2 YDEGEE. V was pared by 7 bases and J by 11 bases, with 16 bases between.

CDR3 bases: TGTGCCAGCAGCCCGGGCCATGGGAGGGACAATGAGCAGTTCTTC. It encodes CASSPGHGRDNEQFF. The J gene is TRBJ2-1, the V gene TRBV3-1, with TRBD2 matching over 7 bases. The CDR3 sequence is 15 residues long. V shed 4 bases and J 5 bases; nucleotides not matched to a gene: 8. Germline V CDR1 and CDR2: LGHDT, YNNKEL (reference sequence).

The CDR3 bases are TGCAGCGTTGAAATGGGGACAGGGAATTCCGAGCAGTACTTC. This translates into CSVEMGTGNSEQYF. The chain carries TRBV29-1 and TRBJ2-7; 9 nucleotides agree with TRBD1. Germline-derived CDR1 and CDR2 are SQVTM and ANQGSEA. CDR3 length: 14 amino acids. The junction had 8 bases not matched to a gene; V was cut back by 2 bases and J by 6 bases.

This clonotype has at least ten counts. The V call is TRBV6-5, the J call TRBJ2-1; no clear D gene. CDR3 length equals 14 residues. Germline CDR1 is MNHEY and CDR2 is SVGAGI. V lost 0 bases to trimming and J lost 0 bases, with 3 bases between them. The CDR3 is CASSYSNSYNEQFF. CDR3 DNA: TGTGCCAGCAGTTACTCAAACTCCTACAATGAGCAGTTCTTC.

The chain employs TRBV18 and TRBJ1-5; no firm D call. This CDR3 region has 13 residues. The V gene's germline CDR1 is KGHSH and CDR2 LQKENI. Trimming took off 5 bases at V and 4 bases at J, with 9 bases between the two ends. The DNA of the CDR3 is TGTGCCAGCTCAAACCACTATAATCAGCCCCAGCATTTT. Translation gives CASSNHYNQPQHF.

In its sample, this clonotype was seen a few times. The V call is TRBV19, the J call TRBJ1-5; 10 nucleotides line up with TRBD1. The germline CDR1 and CDR2 sequences are LNHDA and SQIVND (reference sequence). Trimming at V came to 3 bases and at J to 5 bases, leaving 1 base not matched to a gene. The length of the CDR3 is 14 residues. CDR3 amino acids: CASSIGTGDQPQHF. In DNA, the CDR3 is TGTGCCAGTAGTATTGGGACAGGGGATCAGCCCCAGCATTTT.

The genes are TRBV7-2 and TRBJ1-1; D uncertain. V gave up 0 bases and J gave up 2 bases, with 13 bases separating them. The CDR3 contains 16 residues. Germline-derived CDR1 and CDR2 are SGHTA and FQGNSA. The CDR3 DNA follows: TGTGCCAGCAGCTTAGCGGTGGGGTTGGGTAACACTGAAGCTTTCTTT. Translated, it gives CASSLAVGLGNTEAFF.

The chain is built from TRBV14 and TRBJ1-1; weak D call: TRBD1 (6 bases). CDR3 size: 11 residues. Germline CDR1 and CDR2: SGHDN and FVKESK. Trimming cost V 5 bases and J 11 bases, with 12 bases left between them. The CDR3 nucleotides are TGTGCCAGCAGCGCCGGGACAAGGGCTTTCTTT. Its translation: CASSAGTRAFF.

The rearrangement uses TRBV28 and TRBJ2-7, with a possible D match to TRBD2 (6 bases). The germline V gene encodes CDR1 MDHEN and CDR2 SYDVKM. Trimming stripped 2 bases from V and 6 bases from J, with 20 bases between. There are 16 residues in the CDR3. CDR3 in DNA: TGTGCCAGCAGTTTAGGCGGGATCCAAAAGAGGGGCGAGCAGTACTTC. Its translation: CASSLGGIQKRGEQYF.

The V and J genes are TRBV18 and TRBJ2-7; 8 bases agree with TRBD1. The DNA end favors TRBJ2-5, so the J call may be wrong. There are 19 residues in the CDR3. Germline V gene lookup returns CDR1 KGHSH and CDR2 LQKENI. As DNA, the CDR3 is TGTGCCAGCTCACCGTTCTTGGCAGGGGGCGCGAGTCAACAAGAGACCCAGTACTTC. Protein: CASSPFLAGGASQQETQYF.

This clonotype appeared a few times. This chain uses TRBV20-1 with TRBJ2-7; D is unresolved. Germline V CDR1 and CDR2: DFQATT, SNEGSKA (reference sequence). The CDR3 extends over 14 amino acids. V was clipped by 3 bases and J by 3 bases, with 15 bases between them. Here the CDR3 reads CSASTTFGDYEQYF. The CDR3 nucleotides read TGCAGTGCTAGTACGACGTTTGGGGACTACGAGCAGTACTTC.

This clonotype was seen only a few times. The V and J genes are TRBV2 and TRBJ2-1, with TRBD2 as a possible D gene (5 bases). Trimming shortened V by 2 bases and J by 10 bases, and 15 bases separated the two germline ends. Looked up from germline, CDR1 is SNHLY and CDR2 is FYNNEI. This CDR3 region has 14 residues. The CDR3 is CASSETRGKGEQFF. CDR3 nucleotides: TGTGCCAGCAGTGAAACTAGAGGGAAAGGGGAGCAGTTCTTC.

The V call is TRBV29-1, the J call TRBJ1-1; D not certain. This CDR3 has 12 amino acids. Germline values: CDR1 SQVTM, CDR2 ANQGSEA. Between the trimmed V and J ends, which lost 4 bases and 5 bases, there was a span of 11 bases. DNA for the CDR3: TGCAGCGTTGTGCCAGGTATGACTGAAGCTTTCTTT. It is translated as CSVVPGMTEAFF.

This clonotype has ten or more counts. This chain joins TRBV6-6 and TRBJ1-1, with 7 bases matching TRBD1. Trimming removed 6 bases from V and 1 base from J; junction bases left unmatched: 11. This CDR3 has 16 amino acids. Per the germline V gene, CDR1 is MNHNY and CDR2 is SVGAGI (reference sequence). The CDR3 reads CASSPSLGQSNTEAFF. The CDR3 coding sequence is TGTGCCAGCAGCCCTTCTTTGGGACAGTCGAACACTGAAGCTTTCTTT.

The rearrangement uses TRBV9 and TRBJ1-5; D gene uncertain. The germline V gene has CDR1 SGDLS and CDR2 YYNGEE. The ends were cut back, 0 bases at V and 3 bases at J, with 10 bases in the middle. The CDR3 has 15 amino acids. CDR3 amino acids: CASSVVEGNNQPQHF. Written as DNA, the CDR3 is TGTGCCAGCAGCGTAGTAGAAGGTAACAATCAGCCCCAGCATTTT.